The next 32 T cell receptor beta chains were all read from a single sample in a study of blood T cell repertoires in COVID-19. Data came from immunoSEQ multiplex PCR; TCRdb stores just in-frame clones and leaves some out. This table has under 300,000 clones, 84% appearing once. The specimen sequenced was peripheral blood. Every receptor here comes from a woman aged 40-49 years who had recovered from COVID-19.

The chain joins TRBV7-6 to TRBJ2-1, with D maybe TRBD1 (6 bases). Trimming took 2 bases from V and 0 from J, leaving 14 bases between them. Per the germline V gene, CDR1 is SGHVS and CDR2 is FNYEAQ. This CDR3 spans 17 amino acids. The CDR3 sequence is CASSLLIGRGSYNEQFF. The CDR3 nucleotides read TGTGCCAGCAGCTTATTAATTGGCAGGGGCTCCTACAATGAGCAGTTCTTC.

CDR3 sequence: CASSLAGALSYEQYF. In DNA form, the CDR3 reads TGTGCCAGCAGCTTGGCAGGGGCCCTTTCCTACGAGCAGTACTTC. V usage is TRBV5-5 and J usage is TRBJ2-7; TRBD1 might be the D (6 bases). The CDR3 is 15 residues long. Per germline, CDR1 SGHKS and CDR2 YYEKEE (reference sequence). V was shortened by 0 bases and J by 1 base, with 11 bases between the two germline ends.

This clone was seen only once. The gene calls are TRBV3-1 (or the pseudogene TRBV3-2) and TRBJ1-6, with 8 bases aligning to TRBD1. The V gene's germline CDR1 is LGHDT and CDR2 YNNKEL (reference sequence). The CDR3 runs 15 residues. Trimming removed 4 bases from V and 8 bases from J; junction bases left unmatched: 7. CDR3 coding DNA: TGTGCCAGCAGCCTCTGGACAGGGAAGGATTCACCCCTCCACTTT. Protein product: CASSLWTGKDSPLHF.

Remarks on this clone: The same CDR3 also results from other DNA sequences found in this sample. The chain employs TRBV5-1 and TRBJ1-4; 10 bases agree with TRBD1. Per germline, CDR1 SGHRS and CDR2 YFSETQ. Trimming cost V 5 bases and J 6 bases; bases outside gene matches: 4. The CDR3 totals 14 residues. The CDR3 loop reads CASSSGTGDEKLFF. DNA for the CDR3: TGCGCCAGCAGTTCCGGGACAGGGGATGAAAAACTGTTTTTT.

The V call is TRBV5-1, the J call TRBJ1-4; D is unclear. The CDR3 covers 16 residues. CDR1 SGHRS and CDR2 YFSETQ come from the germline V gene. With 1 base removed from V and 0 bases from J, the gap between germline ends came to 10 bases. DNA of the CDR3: TGCGCCAGCAGCTTGCCCACAGTAGCAACTAATGAAAAACTGTTTTTT. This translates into CASSLPTVATNEKLFF.

In DNA, the CDR3 is TGTGCCAGCAGCCAAGGTAGCTATCGAGAGTTCTTC. Its protein product is CASSQGSYREFF. The genes are TRBV3-1 (or the pseudogene TRBV3-2) and TRBJ2-1; D is unclear. The CDR3 consists of 12 residues. V was trimmed by 1 base and J by 14 bases, leaving 12 bases between them. CDR1 and CDR2 from the germline V gene are LGHDT and YNNKEL (reference sequence).

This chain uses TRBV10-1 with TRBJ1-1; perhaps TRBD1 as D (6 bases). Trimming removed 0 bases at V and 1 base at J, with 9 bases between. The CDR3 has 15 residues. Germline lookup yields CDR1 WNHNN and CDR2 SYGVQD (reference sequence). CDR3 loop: CASSESSTGNTEAFF. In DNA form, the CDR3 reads TGCGCCAGCAGTGAGTCCTCGACAGGGAACACTGAAGCTTTCTTT.

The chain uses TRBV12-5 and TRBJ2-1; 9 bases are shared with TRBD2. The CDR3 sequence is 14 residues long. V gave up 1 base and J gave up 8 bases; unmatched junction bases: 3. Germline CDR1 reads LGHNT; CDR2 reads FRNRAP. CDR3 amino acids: CASGLGLADDEQFF. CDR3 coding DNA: TGTGCTAGTGGTTTGGGACTAGCGGACGATGAGCAGTTCTTC.

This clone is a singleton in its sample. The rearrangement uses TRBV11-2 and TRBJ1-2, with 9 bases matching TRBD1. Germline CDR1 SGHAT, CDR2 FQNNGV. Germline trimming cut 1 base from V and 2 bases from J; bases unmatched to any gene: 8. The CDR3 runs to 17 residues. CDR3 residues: CASSLAEPGQGNYGYTF. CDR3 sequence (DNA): TGTGCCAGCAGCTTAGCAGAGCCGGGACAGGGAAACTATGGCTACACCTTC.

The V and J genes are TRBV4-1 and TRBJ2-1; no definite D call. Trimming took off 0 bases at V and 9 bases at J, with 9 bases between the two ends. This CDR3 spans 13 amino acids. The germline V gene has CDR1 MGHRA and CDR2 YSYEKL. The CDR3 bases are TGCGCCAGCAGCCAAGATTGGTCGAGTGAGCAGTTCTTC. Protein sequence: CASSQDWSSEQFF.

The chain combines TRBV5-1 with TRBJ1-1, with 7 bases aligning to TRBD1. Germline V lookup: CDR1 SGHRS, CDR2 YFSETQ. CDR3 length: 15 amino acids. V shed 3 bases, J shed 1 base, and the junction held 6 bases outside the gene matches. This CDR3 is CASSSVNRGNTEAFF. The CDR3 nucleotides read TGCGCCAGCAGCTCCGTTAACAGGGGGAACACTGAAGCTTTCTTT.

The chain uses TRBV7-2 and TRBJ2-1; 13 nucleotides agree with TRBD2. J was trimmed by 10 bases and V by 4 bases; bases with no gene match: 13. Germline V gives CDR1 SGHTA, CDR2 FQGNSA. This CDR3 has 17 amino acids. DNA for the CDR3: TGTGCCAGCAGCTCAAGACTAGCGGGGGGACCCACGGGAGAGCAGTTCTTC. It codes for CASSSRLAGGPTGEQFF.

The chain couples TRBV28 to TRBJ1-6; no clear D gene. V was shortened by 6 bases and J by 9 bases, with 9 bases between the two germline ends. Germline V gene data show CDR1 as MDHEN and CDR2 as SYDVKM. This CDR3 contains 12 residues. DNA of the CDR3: TGTGCCAGCAGAGAGAGAAGTTCACCCCTCCACTTT. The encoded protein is CASRERSSPLHF.

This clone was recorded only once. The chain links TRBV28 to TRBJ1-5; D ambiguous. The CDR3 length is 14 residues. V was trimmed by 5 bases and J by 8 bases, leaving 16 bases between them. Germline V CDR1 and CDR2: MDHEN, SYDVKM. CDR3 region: CASSRLLRLEPQHF. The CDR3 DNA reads TGTGCCAGCAGTCGCCTCCTAAGATTGGAGCCCCAGCATTTT. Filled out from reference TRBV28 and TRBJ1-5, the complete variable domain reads DVKVTQSSRYLVKRTGEKVFLECVQDMDHENMFWYRQDPGLGLRLIYFSYDVKMKEKGDIPEGYSVSREKKERFSLILESASTNQTSMYLCASSRLLRLEPQHFGDGTRLSIL.

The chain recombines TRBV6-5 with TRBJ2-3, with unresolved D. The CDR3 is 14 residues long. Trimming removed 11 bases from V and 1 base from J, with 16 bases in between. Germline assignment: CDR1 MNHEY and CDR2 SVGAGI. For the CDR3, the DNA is TGTGCCTCATTGTTGGGCGCTGGCACAGATACGCAGTATTTT. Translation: CASLLGAGTDTQYF.

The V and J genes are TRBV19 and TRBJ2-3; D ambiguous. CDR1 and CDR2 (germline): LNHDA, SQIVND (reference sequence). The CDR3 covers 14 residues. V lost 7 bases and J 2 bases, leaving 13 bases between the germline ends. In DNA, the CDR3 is TGTGCCAGTACCCCTGTGGGCAACACAGATACGCAGTATTTT. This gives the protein CASTPVGNTDTQYF.

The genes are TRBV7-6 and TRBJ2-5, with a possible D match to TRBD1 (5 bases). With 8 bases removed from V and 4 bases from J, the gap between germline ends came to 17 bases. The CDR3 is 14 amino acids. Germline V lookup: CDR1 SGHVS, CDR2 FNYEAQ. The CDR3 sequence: CASGLGRVGETQYF. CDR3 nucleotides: TGTGCCAGCGGTTTAGGCAGGGTGGGAGAGACCCAGTACTTC. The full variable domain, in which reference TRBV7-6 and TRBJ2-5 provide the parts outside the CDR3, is GAGVSQSPRYKVTKRGQDVALRCDPISGHVSLYWYRQALGQGPEFLTYFNYEAQQDKSGLPNDRFSAERPEGSISTLTIQRTEQRDSAMYRCASGLGRVGETQYFGPGTRLLVL.

The chain's CDR3 is CASSRTGSGTEAFF. CDR3 nucleotides: TGCGCCAGCAGCAGAACAGGGAGCGGCACTGAAGCTTTCTTT. The V gene is TRBV5-1, the J gene TRBJ1-1, with TRBD1 as a possible D gene (6 bases). The CDR3 spans 14 residues. Germline-derived CDR1 and CDR2 are SGHRS and YFSETQ. Trimming removed 4 bases from V and 4 bases from J, with 14 bases in between.

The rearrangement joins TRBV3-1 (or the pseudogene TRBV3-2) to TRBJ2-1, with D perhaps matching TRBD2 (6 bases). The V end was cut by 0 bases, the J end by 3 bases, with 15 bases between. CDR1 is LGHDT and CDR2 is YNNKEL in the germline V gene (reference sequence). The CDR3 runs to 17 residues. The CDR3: CASSQDRNSGFYNEQFF. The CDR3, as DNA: TGTGCCAGCAGCCAAGATAGGAATAGCGGATTCTACAATGAGCAGTTCTTC.

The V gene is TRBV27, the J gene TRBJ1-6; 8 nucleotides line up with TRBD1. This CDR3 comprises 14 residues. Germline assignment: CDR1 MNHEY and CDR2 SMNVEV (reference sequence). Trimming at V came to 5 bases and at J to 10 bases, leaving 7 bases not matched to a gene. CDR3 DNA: TGTGCCAGCAGTACGACAGGGGATCGGTCACCCCTCCACTTT. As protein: CASSTTGDRSPLHF.

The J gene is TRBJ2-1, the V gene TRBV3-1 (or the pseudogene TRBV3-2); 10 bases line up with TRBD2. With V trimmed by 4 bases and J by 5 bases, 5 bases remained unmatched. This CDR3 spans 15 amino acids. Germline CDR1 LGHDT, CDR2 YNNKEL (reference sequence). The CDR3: CASSLSGTSDNEQFF. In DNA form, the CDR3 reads TGTGCCAGCAGCCTTTCCGGGACTAGCGACAATGAGCAGTTCTTC.

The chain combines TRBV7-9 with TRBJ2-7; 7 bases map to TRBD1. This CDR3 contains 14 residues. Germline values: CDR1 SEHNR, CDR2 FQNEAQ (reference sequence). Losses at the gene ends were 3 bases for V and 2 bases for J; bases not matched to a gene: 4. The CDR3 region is CASSLRGGPYEQYF. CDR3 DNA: TGTGCCAGCAGCTTGCGAGGGGGCCCCTACGAGCAGTACTTC.

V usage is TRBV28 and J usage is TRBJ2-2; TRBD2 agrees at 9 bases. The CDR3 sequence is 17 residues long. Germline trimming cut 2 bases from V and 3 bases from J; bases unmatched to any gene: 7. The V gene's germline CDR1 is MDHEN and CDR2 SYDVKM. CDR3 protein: CASSLLRREGDTGELFF. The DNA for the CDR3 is TGTGCCAGCAGTTTACTTCGGCGGGAGGGGGACACCGGGGAGCTGTTTTTT.

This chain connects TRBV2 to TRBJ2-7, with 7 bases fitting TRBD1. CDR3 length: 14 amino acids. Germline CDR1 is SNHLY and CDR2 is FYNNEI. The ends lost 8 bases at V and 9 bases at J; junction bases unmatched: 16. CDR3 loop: CASYRDSQTEGQYF. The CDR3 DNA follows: TGTGCCAGCTACCGGGACAGCCAAACCGAGGGGCAGTACTTC.

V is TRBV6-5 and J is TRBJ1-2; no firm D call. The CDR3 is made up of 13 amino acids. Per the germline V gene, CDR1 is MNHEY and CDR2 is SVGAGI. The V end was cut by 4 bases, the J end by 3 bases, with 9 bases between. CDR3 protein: CASSSQAYYGYTF. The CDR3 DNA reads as TGTGCCAGCAGTTCGCAGGCCTACTATGGCTACACCTTC.

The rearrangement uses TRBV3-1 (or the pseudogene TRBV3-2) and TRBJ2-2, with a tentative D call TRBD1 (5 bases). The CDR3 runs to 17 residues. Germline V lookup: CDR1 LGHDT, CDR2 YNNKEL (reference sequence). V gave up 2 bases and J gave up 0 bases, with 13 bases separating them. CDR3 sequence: CASSQSWGSPNTGELFF. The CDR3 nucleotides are TGTGCCAGCAGCCAAAGCTGGGGCTCCCCGAACACCGGGGAGCTGTTTTTT.

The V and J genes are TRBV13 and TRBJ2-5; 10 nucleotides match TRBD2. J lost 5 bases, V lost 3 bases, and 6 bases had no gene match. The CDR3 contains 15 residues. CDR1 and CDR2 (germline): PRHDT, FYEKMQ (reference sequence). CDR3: CASSFALAGDETQYF. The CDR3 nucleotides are TGTGCCAGCAGCTTTGCCCTAGCGGGGGATGAGACCCAGTACTTC.

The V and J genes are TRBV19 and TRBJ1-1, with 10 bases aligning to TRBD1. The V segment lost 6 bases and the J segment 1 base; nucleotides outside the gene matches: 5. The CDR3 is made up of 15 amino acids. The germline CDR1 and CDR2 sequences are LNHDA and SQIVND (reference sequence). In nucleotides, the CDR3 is TGTGCCAGTAGCGTCCGGGACAGGGGGAACACTGAAGCTTTCTTT. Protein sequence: CASSVRDRGNTEAFF.

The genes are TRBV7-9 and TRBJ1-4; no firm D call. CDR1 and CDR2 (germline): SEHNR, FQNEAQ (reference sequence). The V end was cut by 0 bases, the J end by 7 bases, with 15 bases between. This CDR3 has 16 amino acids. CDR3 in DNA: TGTGCCAGCAGCTTAGCGCTGGCAGGTCAAAGTGAAAAACTGTTTTTT. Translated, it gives CASSLALAGQSEKLFF.

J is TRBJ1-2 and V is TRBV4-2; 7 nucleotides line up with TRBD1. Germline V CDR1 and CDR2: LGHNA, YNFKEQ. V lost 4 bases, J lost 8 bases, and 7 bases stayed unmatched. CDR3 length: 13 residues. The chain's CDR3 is CASSRDSSRGYTF. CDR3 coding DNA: TGTGCCAGCAGCCGGGACAGCTCCCGAGGCTACACCTTC.

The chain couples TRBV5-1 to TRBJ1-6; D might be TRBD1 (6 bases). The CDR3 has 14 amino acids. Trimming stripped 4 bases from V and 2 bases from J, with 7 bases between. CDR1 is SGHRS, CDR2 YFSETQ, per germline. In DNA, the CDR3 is TGCGCCAGCAGCCGGGACACCTATAATTCACCCCTCCACTTT. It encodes CASSRDTYNSPLHF.

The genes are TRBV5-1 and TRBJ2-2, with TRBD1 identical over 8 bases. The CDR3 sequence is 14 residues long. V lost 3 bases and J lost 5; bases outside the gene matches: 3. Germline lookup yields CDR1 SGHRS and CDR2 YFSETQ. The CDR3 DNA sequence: TGCGCCAGCAGCTGGGACAGGAGGACCGGGGAGCTGTTTTTT. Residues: CASSWDRRTGELFF.